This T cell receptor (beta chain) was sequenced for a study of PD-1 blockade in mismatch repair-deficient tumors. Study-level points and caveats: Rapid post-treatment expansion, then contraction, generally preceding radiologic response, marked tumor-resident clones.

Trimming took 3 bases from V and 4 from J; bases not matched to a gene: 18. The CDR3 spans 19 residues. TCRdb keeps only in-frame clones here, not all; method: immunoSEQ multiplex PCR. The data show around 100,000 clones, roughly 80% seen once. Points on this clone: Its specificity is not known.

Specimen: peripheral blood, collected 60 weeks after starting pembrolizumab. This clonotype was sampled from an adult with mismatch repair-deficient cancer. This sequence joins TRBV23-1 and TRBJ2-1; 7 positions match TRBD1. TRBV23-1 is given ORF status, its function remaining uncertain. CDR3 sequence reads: CASSHGTPEGASAYNEQFF. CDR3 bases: TGCGCCAGCAGTCACGGAACTCCTGAGGGGGCTTCTGCTTACAATGAGCAGTTCTTC.